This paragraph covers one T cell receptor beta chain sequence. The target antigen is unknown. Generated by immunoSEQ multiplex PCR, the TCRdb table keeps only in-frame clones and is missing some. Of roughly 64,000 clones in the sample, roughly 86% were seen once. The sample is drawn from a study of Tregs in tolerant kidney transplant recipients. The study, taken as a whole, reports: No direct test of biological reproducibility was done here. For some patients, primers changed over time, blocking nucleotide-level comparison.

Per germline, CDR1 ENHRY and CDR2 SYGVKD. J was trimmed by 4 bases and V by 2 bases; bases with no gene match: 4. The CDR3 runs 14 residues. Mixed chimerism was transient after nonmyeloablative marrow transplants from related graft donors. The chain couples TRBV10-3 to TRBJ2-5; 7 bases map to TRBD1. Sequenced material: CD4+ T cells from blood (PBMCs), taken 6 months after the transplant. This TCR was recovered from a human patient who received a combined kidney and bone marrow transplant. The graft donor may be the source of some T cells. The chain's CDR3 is CAISETGVPETQYF. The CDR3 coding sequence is TGTGCCATCAGTGAGACAGGGGTCCCAGAGACCCAGTACTTC.